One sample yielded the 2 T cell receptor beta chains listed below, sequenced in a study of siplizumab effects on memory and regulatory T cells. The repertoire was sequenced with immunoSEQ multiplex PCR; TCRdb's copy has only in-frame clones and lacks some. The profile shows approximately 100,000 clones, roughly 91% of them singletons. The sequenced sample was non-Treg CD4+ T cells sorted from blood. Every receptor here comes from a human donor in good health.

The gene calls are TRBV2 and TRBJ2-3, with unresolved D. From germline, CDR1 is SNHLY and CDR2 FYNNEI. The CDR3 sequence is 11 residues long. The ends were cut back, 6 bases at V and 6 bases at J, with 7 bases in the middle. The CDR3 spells CASRPMDTQYF. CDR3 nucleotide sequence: TGTGCCAGCAGACCCATGGATACGCAGTATTTT.

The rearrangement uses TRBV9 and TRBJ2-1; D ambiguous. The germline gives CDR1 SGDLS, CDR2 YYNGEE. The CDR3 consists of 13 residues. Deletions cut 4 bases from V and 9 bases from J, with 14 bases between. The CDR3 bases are TGTGCCAGCAGCAGGGCCGGTAGCATTGAGCAGTTCTTC. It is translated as CASSRAGSIEQFF.